The 10 T cell receptor beta chains below come from one sample, sequenced in a study of blood T cells in healthy people across ages. It was with a sample-barcoded 5' primer and a J-beta primer mix that a second PCR of roughly 7 to 12 cycles was run. TCRdb re-called the 5' RACE reads with MiXCR, one entry per CDR3 protein. Among more than 650,000 distinct CDR3 sequences, about 24% were seen once, and the ten largest hold about 22%. Sequencing used blood. The receptor source for this set is a man in his 70s in good health.

The table lists this clonotype with a few counts. The chain employs TRBV29-1 and TRBJ1-1; D unresolved. Trimming stripped 7 bases from V and 4 bases from J, with 13 bases between. The CDR3 is 12 residues long. CDR1 SQVTM and CDR2 ANQGSEA come from the germline V gene. CDR3 amino acids: CSAPVRGTEAFF. The CDR3 region has the DNA TGCAGCGCGCCGGTCCGGGGCACTGAAGCTTTCTTT.

This chain uses TRBV7-3 with TRBJ2-4; 7 positions match TRBD1. Germline loops: CDR1 SGHTA, CDR2 FQGTGA. With V trimmed by 2 bases and J by 4 bases, 5 bases remained unmatched. This CDR3 region has 15 residues. The chain's CDR3 is CASSLPAGGKNIQYF. The CDR3 DNA sequence: TGTGCCAGCAGCTTACCGGCAGGGGGTAAAAACATTCAGTACTTC.

There are a few counts of this clonotype. V is TRBV24-1 and J is TRBJ2-3; no firm D call. V lost 8 bases to trimming and J lost 2 bases, with 13 bases between them. Germline V gene lookup returns CDR1 KGHDR and CDR2 SFDVKD. This CDR3 is built from 14 residues. The CDR3 protein is CATKDRWATDTQYF. In DNA form, the CDR3 reads TGTGCCACCAAGGACCGGTGGGCCACAGATACGCAGTATTTT.

The V and J genes are TRBV13 and TRBJ2-2; 9 bases line up with TRBD2. The germline V gene encodes CDR1 PRHDT and CDR2 FYEKMQ (reference sequence). The CDR3 spans 16 residues. J was trimmed by 7 bases and V by 2 bases; bases with no gene match: 8. The CDR3 DNA follows: TGTGCCAGCAGCTTAATGCGGGGGGGCCCGAACGGGGAGCTGTTTTTT. Translation gives CASSLMRGGPNGELFF.

This clonotype has at least ten counts. The chain couples TRBV10-3 to TRBJ2-7; the D gene is possibly TRBD2 (5 bases). Trimming cost V 6 bases and J 3 bases, with 9 bases left between them. The CDR3 sequence is 12 residues long. Germline V gene sequence: CDR1 ENHRY, CDR2 SYGVKD. CDR3 protein: CAISAEGYEQYF. In DNA form, the CDR3 reads TGTGCCATCAGCGCCGAGGGCTACGAGCAGTACTTC.

This clonotype appeared a few times. The chain carries TRBV5-5 and TRBJ2-5, with 10 bases fitting TRBD1. V was clipped by 0 bases and J by 5 bases; unmatched bases: 4. The CDR3 has 15 amino acids. CDR1 is SGHKS and CDR2 is YYEKEE in the germline V gene (reference sequence). The CDR3 sequence: CASSLGQGAWETQYF. CDR3 DNA: TGTGCCAGCAGCTTGGGACAGGGGGCGTGGGAGACCCAGTACTTC.

This clonotype has only a few counts. This chain connects TRBV4-2 to TRBJ2-2; TRBD1 agrees at 7 bases. The CDR3 is 16 residues long. Per the germline V gene, CDR1 is LGHNA and CDR2 is YNFKEQ. V was clipped by 0 bases and J by 4 bases; unmatched bases: 5. CDR3 loop: CASSQDQGVVTGELFF. The CDR3 DNA sequence: TGTGCCAGCAGCCAAGATCAGGGGGTGGTCACCGGGGAGCTGTTTTTT.

This clonotype was detected only a few times. This chain joins TRBV5-1 and TRBJ1-4; TRBD1 matches 10 bases. The junction had 8 bases not matched to a gene; V was cut back by 4 bases and J by 8 bases. The CDR3 totals 15 residues. The V gene's germline CDR1 is SGHRS and CDR2 YFSETQ. The CDR3 region is CASSPVGTGDEKLFF. The CDR3 nucleotides read TGCGCCAGCAGCCCGGTCGGGACAGGGGACGAAAAACTGTTTTTT.

V gene TRBV29-1 combines with J gene TRBJ2-1, with 9 bases identical to TRBD2. This CDR3 is built from 16 residues. V lost 4 bases to trimming and J lost 2 bases; unmatched junction nucleotides: 9. Germline lookup yields CDR1 SQVTM and CDR2 ANQGSEA. The CDR3 coding sequence is TGCAGCGTTGTGAGTAGCGGGAGTTCGACCTACAATGAGCAGTTCTTC. Encoded protein: CSVVSSGSSTYNEQFF.

V gene TRBV7-9 combines with J gene TRBJ1-2; 8 nucleotides line up with TRBD1. Trimming removed 1 base from V and 9 bases from J; junction bases left unmatched: 10. CDR1 is SEHNR and CDR2 is FQNEAQ in the germline V gene (reference sequence). The CDR3 spans 15 residues. The chain's CDR3 is CASSLGGRGPRSYTF. The DNA for the CDR3 is TGTGCCAGCAGCTTAGGGGGCAGGGGGCCTAGAAGCTACACCTTC. Filled out from reference TRBV7-9 and TRBJ1-2, the complete variable domain reads DTGVSQNPRHKITKRGQNVTFRCDPISEHNRLYWYRQTLGQGPEFLTYFQNEAQLEKSRLLSDRFSAERPKGSFSTLEIQRTEQGDSAMYLCASSLGGRGPRSYTFGSGTRLTVV.